This T cell receptor (beta chain) was captured by sequencing in a study of blood T cells in healthy people across ages. Broader study findings: There was a strong correlation between TCR beta diversity and naive T cell percentage. Across the age range, TCR beta diversity per million T cells fell in a roughly linear way.

Researchers collected about 10 milliliters of peripheral blood from every single donor. For the second PCR, which ran for about 7 to 11 cycles, a sample-barcoded 5' primer and a J-beta primer mix were used. Every single cDNA molecule received a tag from a template-switch adaptor with 12 random nucleotides. MiXCR was run by TCRdb on the 5' RACE reads, yielding one entry per CDR3 protein. This sample yields about 680,000 distinct CDR3 sequences, of which over 45% are seen a single time; about a third belongs to the top ten. CDR3 length equals 14 residues. Per the germline V gene, CDR1 is KGHDR and CDR2 is SFDVKD. Trimming stripped 6 bases from V and 0 bases from J, with 5 bases between. This clonotype was counted only a few times. What it binds is not known.

The V and J genes are TRBV24-1 and TRBJ2-6; D gene uncertain. Sequenced sample: blood. The sequence was collected from a woman aged 60-75 years in good health. The CDR3 DNA follows: TGTGCCACCAGTTATGGCTCTGGGGCCAACGTCCTGACTTTC. Residues: CATSYGSGANVLTF.